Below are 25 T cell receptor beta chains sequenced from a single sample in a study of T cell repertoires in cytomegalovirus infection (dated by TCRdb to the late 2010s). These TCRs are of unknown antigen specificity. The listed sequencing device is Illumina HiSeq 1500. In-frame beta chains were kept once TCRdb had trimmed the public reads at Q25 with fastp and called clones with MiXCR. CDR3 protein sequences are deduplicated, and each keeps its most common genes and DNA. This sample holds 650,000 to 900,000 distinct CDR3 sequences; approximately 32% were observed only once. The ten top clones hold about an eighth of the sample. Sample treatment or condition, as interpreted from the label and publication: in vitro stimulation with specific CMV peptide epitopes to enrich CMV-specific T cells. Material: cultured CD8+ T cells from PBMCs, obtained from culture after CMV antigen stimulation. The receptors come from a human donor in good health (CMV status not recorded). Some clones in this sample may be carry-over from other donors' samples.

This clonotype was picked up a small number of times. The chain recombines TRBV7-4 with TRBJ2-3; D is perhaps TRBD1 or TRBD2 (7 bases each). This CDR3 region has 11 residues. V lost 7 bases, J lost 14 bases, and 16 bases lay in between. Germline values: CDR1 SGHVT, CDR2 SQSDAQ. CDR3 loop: CASTPGGVVYF. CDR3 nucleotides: TGTGCCAGCACCCCAGGGGGGGTGGTGTATTTT.

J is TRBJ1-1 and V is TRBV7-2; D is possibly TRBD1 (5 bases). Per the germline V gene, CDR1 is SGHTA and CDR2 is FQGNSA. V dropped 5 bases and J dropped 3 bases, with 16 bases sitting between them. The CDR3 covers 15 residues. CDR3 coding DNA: TGTGCCAGCAGCGGTTGGGGGGGGGATGACACTGAAGCTTTCTTT. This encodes CASSGWGGDDTEAFF. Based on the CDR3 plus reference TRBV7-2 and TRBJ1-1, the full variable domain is GAGVSQSPSNKVTEKGKDVELRCDPISGHTALYWYRQSLGQGLEFLIYFQGNSAPDKSGLPSDRFSAERTGGSVSTLTIQRTQQEDSAVYLCASSGWGGDDTEAFFGQGTRLTVV.

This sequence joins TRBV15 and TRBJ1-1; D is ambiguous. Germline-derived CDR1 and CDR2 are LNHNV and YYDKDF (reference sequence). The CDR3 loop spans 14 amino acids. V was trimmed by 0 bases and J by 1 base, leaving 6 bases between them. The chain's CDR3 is CATSRDPGNTEAFF. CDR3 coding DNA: TGTGCCACCAGCAGAGATCCAGGGAACACTGAAGCTTTCTTT.

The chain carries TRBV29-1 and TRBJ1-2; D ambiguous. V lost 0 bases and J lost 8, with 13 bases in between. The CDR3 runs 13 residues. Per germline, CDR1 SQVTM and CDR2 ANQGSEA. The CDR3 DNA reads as TGCAGCGTTGAAGATCGAGACCCTAAGGGCTACACCTTC. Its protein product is CSVEDRDPKGYTF.

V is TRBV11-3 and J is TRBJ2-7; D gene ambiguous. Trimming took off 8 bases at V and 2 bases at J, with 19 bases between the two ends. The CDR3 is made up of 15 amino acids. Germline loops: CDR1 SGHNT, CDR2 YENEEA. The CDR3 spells CASRPSRAGPYEQYF. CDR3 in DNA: TGTGCCAGCCGCCCGTCTCGTGCAGGTCCCTACGAGCAGTACTTC.

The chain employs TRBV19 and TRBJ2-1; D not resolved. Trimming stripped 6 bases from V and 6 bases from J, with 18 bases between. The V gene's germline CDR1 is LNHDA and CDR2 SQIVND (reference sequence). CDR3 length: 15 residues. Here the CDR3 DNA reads TGTGCCAGTAGCGTGGGCAGTCTACCCGTCAATGAGCAGTTCTTC. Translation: CASSVGSLPVNEQFF.

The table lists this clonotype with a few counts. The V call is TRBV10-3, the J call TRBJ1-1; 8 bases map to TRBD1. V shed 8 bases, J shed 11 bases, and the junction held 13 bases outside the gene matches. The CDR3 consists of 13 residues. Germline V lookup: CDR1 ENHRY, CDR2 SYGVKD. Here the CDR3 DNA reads TGTGCCATCTCCGGGACAGGCAACCTGCAGGCTTTCTTT. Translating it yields CAISGTGNLQAFF.

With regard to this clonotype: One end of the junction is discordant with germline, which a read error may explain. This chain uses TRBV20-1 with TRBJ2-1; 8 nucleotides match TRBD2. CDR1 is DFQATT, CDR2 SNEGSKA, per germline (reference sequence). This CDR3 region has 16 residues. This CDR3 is CSAREPGLGSYYEQFF. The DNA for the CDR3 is TGCAGTGCTAGAGAACCGGGACTAGGGTCCTACTATGAGCAGTTCTTC.

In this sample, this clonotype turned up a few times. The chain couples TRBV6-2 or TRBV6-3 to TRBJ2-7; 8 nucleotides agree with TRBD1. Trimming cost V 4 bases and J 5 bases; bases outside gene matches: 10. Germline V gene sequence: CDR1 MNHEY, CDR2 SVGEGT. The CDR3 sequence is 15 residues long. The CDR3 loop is CASSLYRTGQDEQYV. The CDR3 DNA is TGTGCCAGCAGTTTGTACAGGACAGGGCAAGACGAGCAGTACGTC.

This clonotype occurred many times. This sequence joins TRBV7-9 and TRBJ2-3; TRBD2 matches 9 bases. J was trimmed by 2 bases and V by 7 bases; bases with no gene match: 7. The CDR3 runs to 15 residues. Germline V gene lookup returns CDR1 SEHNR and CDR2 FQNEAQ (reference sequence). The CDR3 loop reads CASIFSGGPTDTQYF. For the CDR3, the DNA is TGTGCCAGCATCTTTAGCGGGGGCCCCACAGATACGCAGTATTTT.

CDR3 DNA: TGTGCCAGTAGTATCGGTAACAGTAAGCAGTTCTTC. It specifies CASSIGNSKQFF. The chain couples TRBV19 to TRBJ2-1; D is unresolved. There are 12 residues in the CDR3. Looked up from germline, CDR1 is LNHDA and CDR2 is SQIVND (reference sequence). V dropped 3 bases and J dropped 11 bases, with 11 bases sitting between them.

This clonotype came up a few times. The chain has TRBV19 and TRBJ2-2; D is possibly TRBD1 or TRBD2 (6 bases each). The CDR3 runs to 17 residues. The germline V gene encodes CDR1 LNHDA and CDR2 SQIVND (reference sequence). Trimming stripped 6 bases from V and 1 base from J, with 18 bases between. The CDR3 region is CASRSEGERRNTGELFF. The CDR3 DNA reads TGTGCCAGTAGATCGGAGGGGGAACGAAGGAACACCGGGGAGCTGTTTTTT.

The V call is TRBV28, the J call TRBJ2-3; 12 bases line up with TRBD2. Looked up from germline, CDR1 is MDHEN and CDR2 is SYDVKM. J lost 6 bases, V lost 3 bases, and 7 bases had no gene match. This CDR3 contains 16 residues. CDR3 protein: CASSFGLAGLADTQYF. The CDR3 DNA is TGTGCCAGCAGTTTCGGACTAGCGGGGTTGGCGGATACGCAGTATTTT.

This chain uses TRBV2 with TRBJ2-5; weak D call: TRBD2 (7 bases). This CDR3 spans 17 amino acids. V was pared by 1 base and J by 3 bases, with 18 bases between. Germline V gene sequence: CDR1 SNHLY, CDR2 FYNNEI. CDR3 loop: CASSEEGGARGEETQYF. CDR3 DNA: TGTGCCAGCAGTGAAGAAGGGGGGGCCAGGGGAGAAGAGACCCAGTACTTC.

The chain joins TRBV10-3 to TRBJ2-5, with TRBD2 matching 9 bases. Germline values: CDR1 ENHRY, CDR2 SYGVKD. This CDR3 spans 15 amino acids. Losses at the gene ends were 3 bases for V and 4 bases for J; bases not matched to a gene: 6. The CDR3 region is CAISEPGLAGETQYF. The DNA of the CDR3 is TGTGCCATCAGTGAACCGGGACTAGCTGGAGAGACCCAGTACTTC.

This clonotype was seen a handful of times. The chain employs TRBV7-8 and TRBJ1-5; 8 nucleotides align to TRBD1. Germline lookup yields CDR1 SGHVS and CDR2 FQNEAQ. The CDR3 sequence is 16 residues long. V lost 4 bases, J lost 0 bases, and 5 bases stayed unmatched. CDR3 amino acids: CASSSRTGYSNQPQHF. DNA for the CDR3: TGTGCCAGCAGCTCTCGGACAGGGTATAGCAATCAGCCCCAGCATTTT.

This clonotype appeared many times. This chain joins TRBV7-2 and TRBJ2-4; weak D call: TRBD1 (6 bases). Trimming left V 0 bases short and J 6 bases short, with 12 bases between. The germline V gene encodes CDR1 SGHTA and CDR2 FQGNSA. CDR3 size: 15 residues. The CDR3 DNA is TGTGCCAGCAGCTTAGCGCCGGGCAGGGGAAACATTCAGTACTTC. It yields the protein CASSLAPGRGNIQYF.

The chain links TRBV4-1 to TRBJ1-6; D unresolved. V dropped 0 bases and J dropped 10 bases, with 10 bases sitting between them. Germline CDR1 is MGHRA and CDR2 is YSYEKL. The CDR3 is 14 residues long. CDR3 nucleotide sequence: TGCGCCAGCAGCCAAGAAGGGCTCGGGTCACCCCTCCACTTT. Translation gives CASSQEGLGSPLHF.

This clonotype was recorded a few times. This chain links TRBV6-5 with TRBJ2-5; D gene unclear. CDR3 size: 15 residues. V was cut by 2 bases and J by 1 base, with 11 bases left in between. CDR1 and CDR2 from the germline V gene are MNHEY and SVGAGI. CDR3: CASSYGSAIQETQYF. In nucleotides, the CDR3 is TGTGCCAGCAGTTACGGATCAGCTATCCAAGAGACCCAGTACTTC.

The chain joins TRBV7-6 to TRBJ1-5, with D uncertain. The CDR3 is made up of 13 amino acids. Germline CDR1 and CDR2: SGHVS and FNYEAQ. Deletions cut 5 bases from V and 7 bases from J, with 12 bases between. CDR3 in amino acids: CASSPDMNQPQHF. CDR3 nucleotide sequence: TGTGCCAGCAGCCCTGATATGAACCAGCCCCAGCATTTT.

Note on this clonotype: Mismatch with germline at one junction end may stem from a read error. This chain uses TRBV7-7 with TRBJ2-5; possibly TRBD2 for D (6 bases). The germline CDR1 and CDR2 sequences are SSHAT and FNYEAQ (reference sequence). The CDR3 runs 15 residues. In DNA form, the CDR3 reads TGTGCTAGCAGTTACGGGGGAGGCGAACAAGAGACCCAGTACTTC. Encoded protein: CASSYGGGEQETQYF.

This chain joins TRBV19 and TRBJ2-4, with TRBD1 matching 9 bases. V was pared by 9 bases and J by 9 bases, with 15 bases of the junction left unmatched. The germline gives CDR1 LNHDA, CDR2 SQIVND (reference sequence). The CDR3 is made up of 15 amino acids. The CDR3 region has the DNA TGTGCCAGCCGTTTCCTACAGGGGGCAGAAAGCATTCAGTACTTC. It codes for CASRFLQGAESIQYF. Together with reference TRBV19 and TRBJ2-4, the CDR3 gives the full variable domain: DGGITQSPKYLFRKEGQNVTLSCEQNLNHDAMYWYRQDPGQGLRLIYYSQIVNDFQKGDIAEGYSVSREKKESFPLTVTSAQKNPTAFYLCASRFLQGAESIQYFGAGTRLSVL.

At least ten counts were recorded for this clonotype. The chain's CDR3 is CASSLEAGGPEQFF. The DNA of the CDR3 is TGTGCCAGCAGCTTAGAAGCGGGGGGGCCTGAGCAGTTCTTC. The genes are TRBV7-2 and TRBJ2-1, with 10 bases aligning to TRBD2. J gave up 9 bases and V 1 base, and 3 bases lay outside the gene matches. Germline V CDR1 and CDR2: SGHTA, FQGNSA. There are 14 residues in the CDR3.

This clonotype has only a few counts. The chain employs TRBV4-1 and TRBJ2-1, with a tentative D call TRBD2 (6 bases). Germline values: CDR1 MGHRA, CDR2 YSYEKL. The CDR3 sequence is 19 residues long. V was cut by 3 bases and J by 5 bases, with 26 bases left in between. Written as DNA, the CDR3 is TGCGCCAGCAGCCACGAGGGCCCTTTTCTCGGGGAGGTCAACAATGAGCAGTTCTTC. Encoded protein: CASSHEGPFLGEVNNEQFF.

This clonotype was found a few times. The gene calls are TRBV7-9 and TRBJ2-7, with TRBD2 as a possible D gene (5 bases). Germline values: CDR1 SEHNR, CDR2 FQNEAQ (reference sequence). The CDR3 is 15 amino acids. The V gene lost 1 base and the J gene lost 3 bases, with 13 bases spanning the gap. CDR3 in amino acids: CASSLEVEAYYEQYF. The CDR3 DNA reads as TGTGCCAGCAGCTTAGAGGTGGAGGCGTACTACGAGCAGTACTTC.